This entry lists 25 T cell receptor beta chains sequenced from one sample in a study of shared clonotypes between healthy human individuals. Generated by immunoSEQ multiplex PCR, the TCRdb table keeps only in-frame clones and is missing some. The table records 1.6 million or so clones, over 95% of them present only once. Material for sequencing was naive CD4+ T cells sorted from blood. Subset indicated: CD45RA+ positively selected. Every receptor here comes from a man aged 25 to 45 in good health.

V and J are TRBV4-1 and TRBJ1-5; weak D call: TRBD1 (5 bases). V was pared by 4 bases and J by 11 bases, with 15 bases between. In germline, CDR1 is MGHRA, CDR2 YSYEKL. The CDR3 is 13 amino acids. The CDR3 loop is CASSPSRQTAQHF. CDR3 DNA: TGCGCCAGCAGCCCCTCGCGACAGACAGCCCAGCATTTT.

CDR3 loop: CASRPSGYYEQYF. The CDR3 DNA reads TGTGCCAGCAGGCCTAGCGGATACTACGAGCAGTACTTC. The chain has TRBV6-5 and TRBJ2-7; TRBD2 aligns across 7 bases. The ends lost 6 bases at V and 3 bases at J; junction bases unmatched: 5. Germline CDR1 and CDR2: MNHEY and SVGAGI. CDR3 length: 13 amino acids.

The chain carries TRBV6-5 and TRBJ2-7; no clear D. V was cut by 0 bases and J by 0 bases, with 9 bases left in between. CDR3 length: 15 amino acids. CDR1 MNHEY and CDR2 SVGAGI come from the germline V gene. This CDR3 reads CASSYSTLSSYEQYF. The DNA of the CDR3 is TGTGCCAGCAGTTACTCGACTCTCAGCTCCTACGAGCAGTACTTC.

The chain employs TRBV20-1 and TRBJ1-2; the D is unclear. Per germline, CDR1 DFQATT and CDR2 SNEGSKA (reference sequence). Trimming left V 3 bases short and J 8 bases short, with 10 bases between. The CDR3 totals 11 residues. The CDR3 DNA reads as TGCAGTGCTAGTTCTGGGATGGGCTACACCTTC. Translating it yields CSASSGMGYTF.

The chain couples TRBV30 to TRBJ2-7, with 13 bases fitting TRBD2. Germline values: CDR1 GTSNPN, CDR2 SVGIG (reference sequence). V trimming: 6 bases; J trimming: 6 bases; junction bases outside the gene matches: 5. The CDR3 has 13 amino acids. CDR3 amino acids: CACGLAGAVEQYF. The CDR3 region has the DNA TGTGCCTGCGGACTAGCGGGAGCGGTCGAGCAGTACTTC.

The V and J genes are TRBV18 and TRBJ1-5; TRBD1 matches 7 bases. This CDR3 is built from 16 residues. The J segment lost 2 bases and the V segment lost 3 bases, leaving 7 bases of the junction unmatched. From germline, CDR1 is KGHSH and CDR2 LQKENI. The CDR3 DNA sequence: TGTGCCAGCTCACCCCTACAGGGGCCGGGCAATCAGCCCCAGCATTTT. Its protein product is CASSPLQGPGNQPQHF.

This clone was seen a handful of times. Within the sample, other DNA sequences also encode this same CDR3. This chain links TRBV18 with TRBJ2-7; D gene ambiguous. Trimming cost V 0 bases and J 0 bases, with 3 bases left between them. The CDR3 length is 13 residues. In germline, CDR1 is KGHSH, CDR2 LQKENI. The CDR3, as DNA: TGTGCCAGCTCACCACCAGGCTCCTACGAGCAGTACTTC. Protein product: CASSPPGSYEQYF. Variable domain in full (rest from reference TRBV18 and TRBJ2-7): NAGVMQNPRHLVRRRGQEARLRCSPMKGHSHVYWYRQLPEEGLKFMVYLQKENIIDESGMPKERFSAEFPKEGPSILRIQQVVRGDSAAYFCASSPPGSYEQYFGPGTRLTVT.

The rearrangement links TRBV5-1 to TRBJ2-7; TRBD2 matches 12 bases. The CDR3 sequence is 14 residues long. In germline, CDR1 is SGHRS, CDR2 YFSETQ. V shed 0 bases, J shed 7 bases, and the junction held 2 bases outside the gene matches. CDR3 sequence: CASSLVGTSGEQYF. CDR3 nucleotide sequence: TGCGCCAGCAGCTTGGTCGGGACTAGCGGGGAGCAGTACTTC.

Written as DNA, the CDR3 is TGCAGCGTGGGAGGTAGCGGTTCCGGGGAGCTGTTTTTT. This sequence encodes CSVGGSGSGELFF. The chain recombines TRBV29-1 with TRBJ2-2, with a possible D match to TRBD2 (6 bases). The V end lost 6 bases, the J end lost 6 bases, and 14 bases lay between the germline ends. CDR3 size: 13 residues. In germline, CDR1 is SQVTM, CDR2 ANQGSEA.

V gene TRBV6-6 combines with J gene TRBJ2-7; 9 bases align to TRBD1. V trimming: 5 bases; J trimming: 3 bases; junction bases outside the gene matches: 11. The CDR3 is made up of 16 amino acids. Germline lookup yields CDR1 MNHNY and CDR2 SVGAGI (reference sequence). The CDR3 DNA follows: TGTGCCAGCAGTCTACCCACCGGGACAGGGCACTACGAGCAGTACTTC. Residues: CASSLPTGTGHYEQYF.

The chain joins TRBV28 to TRBJ2-7; D ambiguous. The CDR3 length is 14 residues. CDR1 and CDR2 (germline): MDHEN, SYDVKM. Trimming left V 2 bases short and J 1 base short, with 9 bases between. CDR3 region: CASSLMPLSYEQYF. CDR3 nucleotides: TGTGCCAGCAGTTTAATGCCGCTTTCCTACGAGCAGTACTTC.

In the case of this clone: Other DNA sequences in the sample encode the same CDR3. This chain uses TRBV28 with TRBJ1-1; D is unresolved. V lost 2 bases to trimming and J lost 4 bases, with 8 bases between them. Germline V lookup: CDR1 MDHEN, CDR2 SYDVKM. This CDR3 has 13 amino acids. Written as DNA, the CDR3 is TGTGCCAGCAGTTTAAGGGTAGGCACTGAAGCTTTCTTT. Its protein is CASSLRVGTEAFF.

In the case of this clone: Its ends do not fully match the called genes, so a read error is possible. The genes are TRBV10-3 and TRBJ1-1, with 8 positions matching TRBD1. Germline lookup yields CDR1 ENHRY and CDR2 SYGVKD. CDR3 length: 14 residues. The chain's CDR3 is CAISWDRLNTEAFF. CDR3 bases: TGTGCCATCAGTTGGGACAGGCTGAACACTGAGGCTTTCTTT.

Regarding this clone: Other nucleotide sequences from this sample produce the same CDR3. V is TRBV7-9 and J is TRBJ2-1, with TRBD2 matching 9 bases. CDR3 length: 15 residues. V lost 5 bases and J lost 1; bases outside the gene matches: 3. Germline CDR1 SEHNR, CDR2 FQNEAQ (reference sequence). The CDR3 sequence is CASSPTSGSYNEQFF. The CDR3 bases are TGTGCCAGCAGCCCGACTAGCGGTTCCTACAATGAGCAGTTCTTC. Together with reference TRBV7-9 and TRBJ2-1, the CDR3 gives the full variable domain: DTGVSQNPRHKITKRGQNVTFRCDPISEHNRLYWYRQTLGQGPEFLTYFQNEAQLEKSRLLSDRFSAERPKGSFSTLEIQRTEQGDSAMYLCASSPTSGSYNEQFFGPGTRLTVL.

The rearrangement uses TRBV7-9 and TRBJ1-1, with unresolved D. V lost 1 base to trimming and J lost 0 bases, with 9 bases between them. The CDR3 runs to 15 residues. Germline V lookup: CDR1 SEHNR, CDR2 FQNEAQ (reference sequence). The CDR3 protein is CASSLGQYMNTEAFF. The CDR3 DNA reads TGTGCCAGCAGCTTAGGCCAGTATATGAACACTGAAGCTTTCTTT. Complete variable domain (other parts from reference TRBV7-9 and TRBJ1-1): DTGVSQNPRHKITKRGQNVTFRCDPISEHNRLYWYRQTLGQGPEFLTYFQNEAQLEKSRLLSDRFSAERPKGSFSTLEIQRTEQGDSAMYLCASSLGQYMNTEAFFGQGTRLTVV.

The V gene is TRBV7-2, the J gene TRBJ1-1, with D perhaps matching TRBD1 (5 bases). CDR1 SGHTA and CDR2 FQGNSA come from the germline V gene. The CDR3 totals 14 residues. The V gene lost 5 bases and the J gene lost 0 bases, with 10 bases spanning the gap. The DNA of the CDR3 is TGTGCCAGCAGCCCGGGACGGGTGAACACTGAAGCTTTCTTT. Amino acids: CASSPGRVNTEAFF.

The chain links TRBV6-5 to TRBJ1-1; a possible D gene is TRBD1 (5 bases). Trimming pared 6 bases from V and 1 base from J, leaving 15 bases between. Germline V CDR1 and CDR2: MNHEY, SVGAGI. The CDR3 length is 15 residues. Here the CDR3 reads CASSAFGRENTEAFF. CDR3 bases: TGTGCCAGCAGCGCCTTTGGCAGGGAGAACACTGAAGCTTTCTTT.

V gene TRBV28 combines with J gene TRBJ2-1; D ambiguous. Germline V lookup: CDR1 MDHEN, CDR2 SYDVKM. The V gene lost 8 bases and the J gene lost 4 bases, with 9 bases spanning the gap. The CDR3 has 12 amino acids. CDR3: CASGEIYNEQFF. As DNA, the CDR3 is TGTGCCAGCGGGGAAATTTACAATGAGCAGTTCTTC.

This clone was counted once. The chain recombines TRBV28 with TRBJ2-3; a weak D match, TRBD1 (5 bases). Germline CDR1 is MDHEN and CDR2 is SYDVKM. CDR3 length: 14 residues. V was shortened by 7 bases and J by 2 bases, with 13 bases between the two germline ends. Written as DNA, the CDR3 is TGTGCCAGCATAGGGGTTCCGCACACAGATACGCAGTATTTT. Its translation is CASIGVPHTDTQYF.

The rearrangement joins TRBV5-5 to TRBJ2-5, with D possibly TRBD2 on 6 matching bases. The CDR3 totals 14 residues. Trimming left V 4 bases short and J 2 bases short, with 12 bases between. Germline assignment: CDR1 SGHKS and CDR2 YYEKEE (reference sequence). CDR3 nucleotides: TGTGCCAGCAGCGGAGGGACGCTGCAAGAGACCCAGTACTTC. As protein: CASSGGTLQETQYF.

J is TRBJ1-4 and V is TRBV20-1; D uncertain. The length of the CDR3 is 11 residues. Deletions cut 3 bases from V and 7 bases from J, with 6 bases between. Germline CDR1 and CDR2: DFQATT and SNEGSKA (reference sequence). The CDR3 nucleotides are TGCAGTGCTAGCCCTAGTGAAAAACTGTTTTTT. This encodes CSASPSEKLFF.

This chain uses TRBV9 with TRBJ2-1; 12 bases map to TRBD1. V lost 3 bases to trimming and J lost 4 bases; unmatched junction nucleotides: 8. Germline CDR1 reads SGDLS; CDR2 reads YYNGEE. The CDR3 spans 17 residues. CDR3 protein: CASSARDRGRLYNEQFF. DNA of the CDR3: TGTGCCAGCAGCGCCCGGGACAGGGGGCGCTTGTACAATGAGCAGTTCTTC.

This chain uses TRBV7-8 with TRBJ2-7, with D perhaps given as TRBD1 or TRBD2 (6 bases each). Germline-derived CDR1 and CDR2 are SGHVS and FQNEAQ. Trimming pared 1 base from V and 5 bases from J, leaving 9 bases between. The CDR3 is 13 residues long. The CDR3 region has the DNA TGTGCCAGCAGCTTAGTACGGGGGCACGAGCAGTACTTC. Its protein is CASSLVRGHEQYF.

CDR3 DNA sequence: TGTGCCAGCAGCTTCGGGACAGGGAGCCAGGGTGGCTACACCTTC. The encoded protein is CASSFGTGSQGGYTF. The V and J genes are TRBV7-9 and TRBJ1-2, with TRBD1 identical over 9 bases. The CDR3 sequence is 15 residues long. Trimming took 3 bases from V and 7 from J; bases not matched to a gene: 9. Germline V lookup: CDR1 SEHNR, CDR2 FQNEAQ (reference sequence).

This clone was recorded only once. The chain is built from TRBV18 and TRBJ1-2, with 9 bases matching TRBD1. J was trimmed by 3 bases and V by 5 bases; bases with no gene match: 4. CDR3 length equals 14 residues. Per germline, CDR1 KGHSH and CDR2 LQKENI. The CDR3 DNA follows: TGTGCCAGCTCAACCGGGACAGGGCACTATGGCTACACCTTC. It encodes CASSTGTGHYGYTF.